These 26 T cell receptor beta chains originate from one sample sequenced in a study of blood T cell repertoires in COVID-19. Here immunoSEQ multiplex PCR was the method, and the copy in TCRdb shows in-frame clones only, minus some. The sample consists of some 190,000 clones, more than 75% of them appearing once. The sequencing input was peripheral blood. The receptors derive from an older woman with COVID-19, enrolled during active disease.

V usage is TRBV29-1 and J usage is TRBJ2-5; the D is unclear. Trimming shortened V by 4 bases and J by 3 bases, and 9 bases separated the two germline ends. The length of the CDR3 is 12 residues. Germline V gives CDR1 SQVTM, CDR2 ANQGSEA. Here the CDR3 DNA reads TGCAGCGTTGGCGGCCGGGAAGAGACCCAGTACTTC. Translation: CSVGGREETQYF.

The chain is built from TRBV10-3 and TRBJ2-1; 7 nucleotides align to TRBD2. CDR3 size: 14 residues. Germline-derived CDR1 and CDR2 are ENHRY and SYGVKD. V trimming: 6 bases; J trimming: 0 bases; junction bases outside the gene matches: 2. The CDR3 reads CAISPGGSYNEQFF. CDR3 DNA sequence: TGTGCCATCAGCCCGGGGGGCTCCTACAATGAGCAGTTCTTC.

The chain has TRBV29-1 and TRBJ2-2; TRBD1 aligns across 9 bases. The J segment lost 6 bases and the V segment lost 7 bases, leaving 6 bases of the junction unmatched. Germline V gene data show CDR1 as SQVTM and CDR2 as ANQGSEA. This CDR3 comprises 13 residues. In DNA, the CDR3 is TGCAGCGGACTACAGGGGGCGGCCGGGGAGCTGTTTTTT. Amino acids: CSGLQGAAGELFF.

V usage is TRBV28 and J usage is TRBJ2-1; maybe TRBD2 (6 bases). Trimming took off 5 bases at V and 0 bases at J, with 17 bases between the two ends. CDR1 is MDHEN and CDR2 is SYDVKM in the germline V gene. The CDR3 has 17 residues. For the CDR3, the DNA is TGTGCCAGCAGTATTATTTTCGGAGGGAGCTCCTACAATGAGCAGTTCTTC. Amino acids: CASSIIFGGSSYNEQFF.

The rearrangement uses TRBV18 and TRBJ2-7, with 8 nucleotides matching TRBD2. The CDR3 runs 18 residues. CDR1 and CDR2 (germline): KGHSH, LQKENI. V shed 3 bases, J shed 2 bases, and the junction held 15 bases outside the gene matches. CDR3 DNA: TGTGCCAGCTCACCCCTCTTTGCGGGAGGCTCTTCCACCTACGAGCAGTACTTC. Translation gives CASSPLFAGGSSTYEQYF.

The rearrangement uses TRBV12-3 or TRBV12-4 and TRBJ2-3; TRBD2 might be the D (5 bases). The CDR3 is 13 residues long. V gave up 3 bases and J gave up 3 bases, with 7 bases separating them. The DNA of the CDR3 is TGTGCCAGCAGTTTTGGAGGTACAGATACGCAGTATTTT. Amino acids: CASSFGGTDTQYF.

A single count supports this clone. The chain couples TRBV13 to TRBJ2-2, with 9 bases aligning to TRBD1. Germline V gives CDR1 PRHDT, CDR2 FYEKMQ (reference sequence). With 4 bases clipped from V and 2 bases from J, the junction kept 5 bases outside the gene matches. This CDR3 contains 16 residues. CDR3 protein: CASSYTTGGNTGELFF. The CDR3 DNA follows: TGTGCCAGCAGCTATACGACAGGGGGAAACACCGGGGAGCTGTTTTTT.

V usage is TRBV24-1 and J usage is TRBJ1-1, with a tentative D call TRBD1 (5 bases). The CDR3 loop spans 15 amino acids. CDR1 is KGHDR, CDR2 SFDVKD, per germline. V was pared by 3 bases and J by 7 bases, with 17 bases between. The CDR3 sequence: CATSDGWSAGGEAFF. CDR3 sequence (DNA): TGTGCCACCAGTGATGGCTGGTCCGCCGGGGGTGAAGCTTTCTTT.

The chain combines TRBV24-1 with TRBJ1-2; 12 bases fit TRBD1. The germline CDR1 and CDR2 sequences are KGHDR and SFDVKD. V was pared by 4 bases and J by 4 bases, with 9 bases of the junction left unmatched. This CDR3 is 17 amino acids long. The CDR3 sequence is CATSDPGTGGASYGYTF. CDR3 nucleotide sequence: TGTGCCACCAGTGACCCCGGGACAGGGGGCGCCAGCTATGGCTACACCTTC.

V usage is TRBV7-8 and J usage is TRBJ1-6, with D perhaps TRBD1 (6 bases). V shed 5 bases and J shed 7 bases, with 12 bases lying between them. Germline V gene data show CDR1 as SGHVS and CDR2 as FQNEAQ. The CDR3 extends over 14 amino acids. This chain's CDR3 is CASSMGQVNSPLHF. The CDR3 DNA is TGTGCCAGCAGCATGGGACAAGTAAATTCACCCCTCCACTTT.

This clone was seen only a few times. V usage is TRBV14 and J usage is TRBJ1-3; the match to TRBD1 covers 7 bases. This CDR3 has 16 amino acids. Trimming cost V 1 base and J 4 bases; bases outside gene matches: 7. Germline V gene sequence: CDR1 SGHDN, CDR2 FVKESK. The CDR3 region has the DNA TGTGCCAGCAGCCAAGGACGGGACAGATCAGGAAACACCATATATTTT. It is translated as CASSQGRDRSGNTIYF.

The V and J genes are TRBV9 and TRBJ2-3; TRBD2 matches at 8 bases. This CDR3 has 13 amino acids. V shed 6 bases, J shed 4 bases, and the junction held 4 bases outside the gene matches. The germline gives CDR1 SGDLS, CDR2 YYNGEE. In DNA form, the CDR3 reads TGTGCCAGCAATTACGGGGGGGCAGATACGCAGTATTTT. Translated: CASNYGGADTQYF.

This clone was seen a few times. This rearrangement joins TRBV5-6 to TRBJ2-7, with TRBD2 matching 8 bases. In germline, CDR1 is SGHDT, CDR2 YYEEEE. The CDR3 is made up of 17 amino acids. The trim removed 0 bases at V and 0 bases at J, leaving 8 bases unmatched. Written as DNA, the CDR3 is TGTGCCAGCAGCTTGGGCTTGGGAGCGGGAGACTCCTACGAGCAGTACTTC. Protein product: CASSLGLGAGDSYEQYF.

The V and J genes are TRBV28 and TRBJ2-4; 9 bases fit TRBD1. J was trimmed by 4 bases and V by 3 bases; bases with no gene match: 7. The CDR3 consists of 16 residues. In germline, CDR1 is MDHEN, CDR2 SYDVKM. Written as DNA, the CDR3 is TGTGCCAGCAGTTTTTCCGGACAGGGGCTAAAAAACATTCAGTACTTC. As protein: CASSFSGQGLKNIQYF.

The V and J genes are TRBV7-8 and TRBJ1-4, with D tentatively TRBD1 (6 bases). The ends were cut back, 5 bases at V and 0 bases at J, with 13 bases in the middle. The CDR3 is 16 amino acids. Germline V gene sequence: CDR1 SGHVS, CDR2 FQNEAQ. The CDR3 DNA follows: TGTGCCAGCAGCCATAGGGGGTTTGCAACTAATGAAAAACTGTTTTTT. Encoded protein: CASSHRGFATNEKLFF.

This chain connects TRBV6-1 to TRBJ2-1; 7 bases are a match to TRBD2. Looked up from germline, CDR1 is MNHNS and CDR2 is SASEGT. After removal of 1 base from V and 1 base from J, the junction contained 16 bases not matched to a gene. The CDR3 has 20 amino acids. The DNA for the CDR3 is TGTGCCAGCAGTGAAGGTTACTTCCAGACTAGCCGGTCTTCCTACAATGAGCAGTTCTTC. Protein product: CASSEGYFQTSRSSYNEQFF.

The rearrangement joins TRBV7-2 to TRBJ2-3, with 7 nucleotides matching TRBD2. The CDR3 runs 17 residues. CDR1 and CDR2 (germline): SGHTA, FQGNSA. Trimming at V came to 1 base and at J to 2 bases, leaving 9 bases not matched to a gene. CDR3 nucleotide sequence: TGTGCCAGCAGCTTAGGTCAGGCGGGAGCCTACACAGATACGCAGTATTTT. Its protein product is CASSLGQAGAYTDTQYF. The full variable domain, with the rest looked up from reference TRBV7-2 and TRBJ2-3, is GAGVSQSPSNKVTEKGKDVELRCDPISGHTALYWYRQSLGQGLEFLIYFQGNSAPDKSGLPSDRFSAERTGGSVSTLTIQRTQQEDSAVYLCASSLGQAGAYTDTQYFGPGTRLTVL.

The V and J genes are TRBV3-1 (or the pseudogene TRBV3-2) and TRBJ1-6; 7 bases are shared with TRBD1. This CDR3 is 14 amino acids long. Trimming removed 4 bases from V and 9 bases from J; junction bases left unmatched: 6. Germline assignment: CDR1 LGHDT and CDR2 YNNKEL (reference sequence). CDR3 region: CASSPVGQPSPLHF. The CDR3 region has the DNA TGTGCCAGCAGCCCCGTGGGACAGCCTTCACCCCTCCACTTT.

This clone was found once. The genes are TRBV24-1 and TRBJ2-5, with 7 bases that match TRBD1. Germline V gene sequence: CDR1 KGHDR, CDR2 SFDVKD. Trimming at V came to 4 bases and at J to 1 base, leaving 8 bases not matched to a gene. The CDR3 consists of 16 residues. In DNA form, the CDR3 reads TGTGCCACCAGTGACCCCAGGGGGATAGGCCAAGAGACCCAGTACTTC. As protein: CATSDPRGIGQETQYF.

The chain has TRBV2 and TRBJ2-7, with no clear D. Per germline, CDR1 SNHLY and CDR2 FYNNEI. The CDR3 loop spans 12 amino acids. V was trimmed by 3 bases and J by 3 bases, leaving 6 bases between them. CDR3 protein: CASSDSIYEQYF. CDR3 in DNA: TGTGCCAGCAGTGATTCCATCTACGAGCAGTACTTC.

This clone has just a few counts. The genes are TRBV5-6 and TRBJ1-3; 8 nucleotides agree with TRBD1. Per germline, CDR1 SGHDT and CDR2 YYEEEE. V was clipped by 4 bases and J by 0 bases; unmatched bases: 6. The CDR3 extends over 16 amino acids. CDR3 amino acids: CASSTGQGGSGNTIYF. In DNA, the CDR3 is TGTGCCAGCAGCACCGGACAGGGTGGCTCTGGAAACACCATATATTTT. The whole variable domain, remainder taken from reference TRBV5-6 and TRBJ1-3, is DAGVTQSPTHLIKTRGQQVTLRCSPKSGHDTVSWYQQALGQGPQFIFQYYEEEERQRGNFPDRFSGHQFPNYSSELNVNALLLGDSALYLCASSTGQGGSGNTIYFGEGSWLTVV.

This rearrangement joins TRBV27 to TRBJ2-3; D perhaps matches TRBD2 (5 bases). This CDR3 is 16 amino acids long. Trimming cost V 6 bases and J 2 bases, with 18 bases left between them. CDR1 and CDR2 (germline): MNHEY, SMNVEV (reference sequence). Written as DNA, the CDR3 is TGTGCCAGCAGCAGGACGGGGATCGGGATCACAGATACGCAGTATTTT. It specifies CASSRTGIGITDTQYF.

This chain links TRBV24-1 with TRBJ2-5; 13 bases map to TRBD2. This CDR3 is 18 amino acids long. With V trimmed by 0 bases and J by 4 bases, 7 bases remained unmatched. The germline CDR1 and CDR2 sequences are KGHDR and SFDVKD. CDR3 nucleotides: TGTGCCACCAGTGATTTGCAAATGGGACTAGCGGGACGAGAGACCCAGTACTTC. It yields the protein CATSDLQMGLAGRETQYF.

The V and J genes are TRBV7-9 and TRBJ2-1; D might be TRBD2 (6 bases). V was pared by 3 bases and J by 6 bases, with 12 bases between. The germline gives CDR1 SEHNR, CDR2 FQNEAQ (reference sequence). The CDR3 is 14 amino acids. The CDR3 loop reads CASSFEGRRNEQFF. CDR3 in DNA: TGTGCCAGCAGCTTCGAGGGGAGGCGCAATGAGCAGTTCTTC.

The DNA for the CDR3 is TGTGCCAGCAGCCCGAGAAGATCCGGGACAAGTAGCTCCTACGAGCAGTACTTC. Translating gives CASSPRRSGTSSSYEQYF. The V call is TRBV5-4, the J call TRBJ2-7, with D possibly TRBD1 on 6 matching bases. The CDR3 spans 18 residues. The V and J ends lost 4 bases and 0 bases respectively, with 23 bases between them. Germline loops: CDR1 SGHNT, CDR2 YYREEE (reference sequence).

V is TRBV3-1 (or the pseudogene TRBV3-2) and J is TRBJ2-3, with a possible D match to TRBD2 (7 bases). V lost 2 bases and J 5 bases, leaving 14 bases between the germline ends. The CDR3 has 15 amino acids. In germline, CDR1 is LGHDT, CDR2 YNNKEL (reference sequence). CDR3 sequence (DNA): TGTGCCAGCAGCCAATTAGGGGGGGATGGAGATACGCAGTATTTT. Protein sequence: CASSQLGGDGDTQYF.